This T cell receptor (beta chain) was captured by sequencing in a study of blood T cell repertoires in COVID-19 (dated by TCRdb to 2020 to 2022). In terms of the full investigation: Samples covering the acute and convalescent phases of COVID-19 were provided by collaborators in the United States, Italy and Spain. The prospective study material was composed of cDNA or gDNA derived from T cells, B-cell-depleted T cells, or PBMCs. The dataset comprised deeply sampled blood TCRbeta repertoires from subjects exposed to, actively infected with, or recovered from COVID-19. The repertoires were released in a freely available public database meant as a resource for research on the immune response to SARS-CoV-2. Samples were obtained from the ongoing ImmuneRACE study (first 160 participants) and from over a thousand subjects provided by 6 global collaborators. The sample metadata nearly always contained a de-identified subject ID, COVID-19 status, age in years and sex. Where HLA class I and class II types were available, the types were taken from metadata supplied by the sample provider, not from assay-based typing.

TCRbeta CDR3 regions were amplified from genomic DNA using the immunoSEQ Assay, a bias-controlled multiplex PCR. As for how the authors treated the data: Within the assay, amplification of reference gene primers was used to estimate how many nucleated cells each sample contained. To quantify the absolute abundance of each unique TCRbeta CDR3 rearrangement, sequence reads were collapsed and filtered. Productive Simpson clonality was computed per sample as the square root of Simpson's diversity index over productive rearrangements. Here the immuneACCESS table is served through TCRdb, limited to in-frame sequences with V and J called. Missing clones are a known gap in these copies; in checked studies unresolved V genes cover under half, and the rest lacks a known reason. V, J and clone size were drawn from that table, and D and trimming were deduced from the DNA. Counted in this sample were about 210,000 clones; about 83% of them appeared once. The ten largest clones represent 2% to 3% of the sample.

The collaborating institutions used their own protocols to collect whole blood in K2EDTA tubes. For TCRbeta analysis, collaborators shipped samples in one of three forms: frozen whole blood, isolated PBMCs, or DNA extracted from either of those sample types. General study outcomes and caveats: The amount of clinical and demographic metadata varied by source and participant and was provided uncurated.

About this clone itself: It has no known antigen specificity. No base quality values were provided; no much bigger clone lies one nucleotide off.

V is trimmed back by 3 bases and J by 5 bases, and the junction contains 7 bases that no gene match accounts for. Inclusive of the bounding cysteine and phenylalanine, the CDR3 is 15 residues long. Only the CDR3 DNA stays, 45 bases, in frame from base 1. Based on the germline V gene, the CDR1 and CDR2 sequences are KGHSH and LQKENI. Sequences were obtained from peripheral blood. The chain couples TRBV18 to TRBJ2-5; 9 middle bases align to TRBD1. The clonotype was recovered from a woman between 40 and 55 years old with active or convalescent COVID-19. For the CDR3, the sequence is CASSPRDRESETQYF. The DNA sequence is TGTGCCAGCTCACCTCGGGACAGGGAGTCCGAGACCCAGTACTTC.